Following are 19 T cell receptor beta chains from one sample sequenced in a study of CD8 T cells in ankylosing spondylitis. TCRdb reanalysed the 5' RACE reads using MiXCR and keeps one entry per CDR3 protein. Among 500,000 to 650,000 distinct CDR3 sequences listed, about 5.2% were seen once. These TCRs' antigens remain unknown. General study points: There was a TCR beta motif, made of several highly homologous variants, that appeared characteristic of ankylosing spondylitis blood.

The sequenced sample was blood, either unsorted or a sorted T cell fraction (not recorded which). All receptors come from a male donor with ankylosing spondylitis.

This clonotype was picked up many times. V usage is TRBV5-1 and J usage is TRBJ2-5; 7 bases agree with TRBD2. This CDR3 region has 15 residues. Trimming took 2 bases from V and 6 from J; bases not matched to a gene: 10. Germline-derived CDR1 and CDR2 are SGHRS and YFSETQ. In nucleotides, the CDR3 is TGCGCCAGCAGCTTAGAGCATATGGGAGGGAAGACCCAGTACTTC. This translates into CASSLEHMGGKTQYF.

Ten or more counts support this clonotype. The rearrangement links TRBV7-2 to TRBJ1-3; D might be TRBD1 (5 bases). Trimming left V 4 bases short and J 1 base short, with 8 bases between. Germline V CDR1 and CDR2: SGHTA, FQGNSA. This CDR3 spans 14 amino acids. Here the CDR3 reads CASSSPGSGNTIYF. The CDR3 coding sequence is TGTGCCAGCAGCTCACCAGGGTCTGGAAACACCATATATTTT.

This clonotype was counted many times. The gene calls are TRBV5-1 and TRBJ2-1; D is uncertain. This CDR3 has 15 residues. The germline gives CDR1 SGHRS, CDR2 YFSETQ. Trimming removed 2 bases at V and 0 bases at J, with 9 bases between. Here the CDR3 reads CASSFTESSYNEQFF. CDR3 DNA sequence: TGCGCCAGCAGCTTTACGGAGAGCTCCTACAATGAGCAGTTCTTC.

This clonotype was observed many times. The V call is TRBV27, the J call TRBJ1-2; 8 bases are a match to TRBD1. The CDR3 has 15 residues. With 2 bases clipped from V and 3 bases from J, the junction kept 5 bases outside the gene matches. From germline, CDR1 is MNHEY and CDR2 SMNVEV (reference sequence). DNA for the CDR3: TGTGCCAGCAGTTTAGTTCCAGGGGGCGACTATGGCTACACCTTC. It codes for CASSLVPGGDYGYTF.

This clonotype was found a few times. CDR3 region: CASSQDNWRGTDTQYF. The CDR3 coding sequence is TGCGCCAGCAGCCAAGATAATTGGCGGGGAACAGATACGCAGTATTTT. The chain has TRBV4-3 and TRBJ2-3, with a possible D match to TRBD2 (6 bases). In germline, CDR1 is LGHNA, CDR2 YSLEER. The CDR3 length is 16 residues. Trimming cost V 0 bases and J 3 bases, with 13 bases left between them.

There are many counts of this clonotype. This chain connects TRBV20-1 to TRBJ2-5; 7 positions agree with TRBD2. The J segment lost 7 bases and the V segment lost 3 bases, leaving 5 bases of the junction unmatched. The CDR3 runs to 12 residues. Germline assignment: CDR1 DFQATT and CDR2 SNEGSKA (reference sequence). The chain's CDR3 is CSASRGGGTQYF. The CDR3 nucleotides read TGCAGTGCTAGTAGGGGCGGGGGGACCCAGTACTTC.

This clonotype occurred many times. V is TRBV25-1 and J is TRBJ1-4; 10 nucleotides agree with TRBD1. The CDR3 sequence is 15 residues long. The germline V gene has CDR1 MGHDK and CDR2 SYGVNS. The V gene end was trimmed by 8 bases and the J gene end by 8 bases; junction bases not matched to a gene: 11. For the CDR3, the DNA is TGTGCCAGCGCTCGACAGGGGGCGCGGGTAGAAAAACTGTTTTTT. Its protein is CASARQGARVEKLFF.

This clonotype was found many times. The chain has TRBV6-1 and TRBJ2-3, with TRBD2 identical over 8 bases. Trimming took 6 bases from V and 4 from J; bases not matched to a gene: 18. CDR1 is MNHNS and CDR2 is SASEGT in the germline V gene. This CDR3 comprises 18 residues. CDR3 protein: CASRSGSGFRSGADTQYF. CDR3 DNA: TGTGCCAGCAGGAGCGGGAGTGGTTTCAGGTCGGGTGCAGATACGCAGTATTTT.

This clonotype was detected many times. V and J are TRBV5-5 and TRBJ2-1; the D gene is possibly TRBD2 (5 bases). The CDR3 length is 14 residues. The V end was cut by 0 bases, the J end by 8 bases, with 12 bases between. CDR1 is SGHKS and CDR2 is YYEKEE in the germline V gene (reference sequence). The CDR3 protein is CASSLDPGMDEQFF. CDR3 bases: TGTGCCAGCAGCTTGGACCCGGGAATGGATGAGCAGTTCTTC.

In its sample, this clonotype was seen many times. This chain joins TRBV6-6 and TRBJ2-7; weak D call: TRBD2 (6 bases). The CDR3 length is 13 residues. Germline V gene lookup returns CDR1 MNHNY and CDR2 SVGAGI (reference sequence). Trimming left V 8 bases short and J 1 base short, with 12 bases between. The CDR3 DNA is TGTGCCAGCGGTAGGGACTGGTCCTACGAGCAGTACTTC. This encodes CASGRDWSYEQYF.

For the CDR3, the DNA is TGTGCCAGCAGCTTGAAAGGGGTCGACTACGAGCAGTACTTC. It is translated as CASSLKGVDYEQYF. The chain carries TRBV7-2 and TRBJ2-7; perhaps TRBD1 as D (5 bases). The germline V and J ends were trimmed by 3 bases and 3 bases, with 12 bases remaining between them. CDR3 length: 14 amino acids. Germline assignment: CDR1 SGHTA and CDR2 FQGNSA.

This clonotype was recorded at least ten times. This chain joins TRBV28 and TRBJ2-1; tentatively, D is TRBD2 (5 bases). The CDR3 is 14 amino acids. V lost 5 bases, J lost 5 bases, and 13 bases lay in between. CDR1 and CDR2 (germline): MDHEN, SYDVKM. In DNA form, the CDR3 reads TGTGCCAGCAGTGGAGGCGTCTTCCACAATGAGCAGTTCTTC. Its translation: CASSGGVFHNEQFF.

This clonotype has ten or more counts. The chain links TRBV28 to TRBJ1-2; no reliable D call. Deletions cut 7 bases from V and 4 bases from J, with 13 bases between. This CDR3 has 13 residues. Germline V gives CDR1 MDHEN, CDR2 SYDVKM. DNA of the CDR3: TGTGCCAGCACCTTCCCTGGGCTCTATGGCTACACCTTC. Amino acids: CASTFPGLYGYTF.

This clonotype was seen ten or more times. V usage is TRBV5-1 and J usage is TRBJ2-7; 7 bases map to TRBD1. The CDR3 spans 13 residues. The junction had 6 bases not matched to a gene; V was cut back by 3 bases and J by 6 bases. The germline V gene has CDR1 SGHRS and CDR2 YFSETQ. This chain's CDR3 is CASSYNRGPEQYF. The CDR3 nucleotides are TGCGCCAGCAGCTACAACAGGGGCCCCGAGCAGTACTTC.

This clonotype was counted ten times or more. This sequence joins TRBV7-9 and TRBJ2-2, with D uncertain. CDR3 length: 15 amino acids. Looked up from germline, CDR1 is SEHNR and CDR2 is FQNEAQ (reference sequence). V was pared by 10 bases and J by 4 bases, with 19 bases between. CDR3 sequence (DNA): TGTGCCACCCCCGGCAGGCAGGCGACCACCGGGGAGCTGTTTTTT. This sequence encodes CATPGRQATTGELFF.

This clonotype was seen many times. The junction departs from germline at one end; a sequencing error may be responsible. The rearrangement joins TRBV5-1 to TRBJ2-3; perhaps TRBD2 as D (7 bases). From germline, CDR1 is SGHRS and CDR2 YFSETQ. CDR3 length equals 16 residues. CDR3 in DNA: TGCGCCAGCAGCTTGGACGGGGGGCTGTTTGGCGATACGCGGTATTTT. This encodes CASSLDGGLFGDTRYF.

This clonotype was counted many times. The gene calls are TRBV20-1 and TRBJ2-7; the D is unclear. The V gene lost 0 bases and the J gene lost 4 bases, with 13 bases spanning the gap. The CDR3 runs to 14 residues. Germline CDR1 is DFQATT and CDR2 is SNEGSKA (reference sequence). The CDR3 is CSAREGSGRYEQYF. CDR3 in DNA: TGCAGTGCTAGAGAGGGGTCAGGACGATACGAGCAGTACTTC.

The chain joins TRBV11-2 to TRBJ2-7; 9 bases are a match to TRBD2. The V and J ends lost 5 bases and 5 bases, in that order; junction bases with no gene match: 10. The germline V gene encodes CDR1 SGHAT and CDR2 FQNNGV. This CDR3 region has 15 residues. The CDR3 loop is CASSVPGTSINEQYF. Here the CDR3 DNA reads TGTGCCAGCAGCGTGCCAGGGACTAGCATAAACGAGCAGTACTTC.

This clonotype came up many times. This sequence joins TRBV29-1 and TRBJ2-5; TRBD2 aligns across 11 bases. Per the germline V gene, CDR1 is SQVTM and CDR2 is ANQGSEA. J was trimmed by 3 bases and V by 4 bases; bases with no gene match: 4. This CDR3 is 14 amino acids long. Written as DNA, the CDR3 is TGCAGCGTTGGGACTAGCGGGTTCAAAGAGACCCAGTACTTC. This translates into CSVGTSGFKETQYF.